This T cell receptor (beta chain) was identified during a study of shared clonotypes between healthy human individuals. Study overall: Per-donor plates numbered three CD4 naive, three CD4 memory, two CD8 naive and one CD8 memory.

Generated by immunoSEQ multiplex PCR, the TCRdb table keeps only in-frame clones and is missing some. The sample lists some 2,000,000 clones, over 85% occurring once. Germline CDR1 is SEHNR and CDR2 is FQNEAQ (reference sequence). The CDR3 extends over 14 amino acids. V lost 8 bases to trimming and J lost 4 bases; unmatched junction nucleotides: 7. Worth noting for this clone: The antigen is undetermined.

Overall study findings and caveats: At large depth, rarefaction still showed sorted-subset sequencing to be incomplete.

This receptor was identified in a man younger than 35 in good health. The genes are TRBV7-9 and TRBJ2-5; TRBD2 agrees at 10 bases. The sample taken for sequencing was naive CD4+ T cells sorted from blood. The subset denotes: CD45RA+ positively selected. The CDR3 loop reads CASVASGSLETQYF. CDR3 nucleotide sequence: TGTGCCAGCGTTGCTAGCGGGAGTTTAGAGACCCAGTACTTC.